This T cell receptor (beta chain) was retrieved from a study of cytomegalovirus exposure and HLA in healthy donors listed by TCRdb under 2017. Turning to the overall study: A later analysis indicated that the 95 to 150 validation repertoires were generated on the platform also employed for the approximately 670 repertoires of the first cohort. To predict cytomegalovirus infection status, the study combined high-throughput TCR immunosequencing, statistical association of individual TCRs with disease status, and machine learning. The study aimed to test whether signatures of past pathogen exposure could be identified by cataloging public T cell receptors. A separate validation cohort of 100 to 150 different subjects was used in addition to the roughly 670-subject first cohort. General findings and caveats noted by the study authors: The classifier was reported to diagnose cytomegalovirus status with high specificity and sensitivity in both the original cohort and the validation cohort. In vitro tests confirmed that a few of the cytomegalovirus-associated TCR beta chains recognize cytomegalovirus antigens. A later analysis lacked HLA typing for the validation cohort, so it scored co-occurrence in that cohort across all 120 or so repertoires. The study listed approximately 150 TCR beta chains as associated with cytomegalovirus. The authors suggested that the approach could potentially be generalized to other disease states and immunological phenotypes. Of the cluster scores, 85% to 95% were above 0 in a later analysis, which found that TCRs clustered in the first cohort also tended to co-occur in the roughly 130 validation repertoires. While some public TCRs were present in many individuals, most TCR sequences turned up only very rarely across donors.

Donors formed part of the validation cohort, which comprised some 120 subjects and was distinct from the first cohort of under 850 subjects. This clone has only one observation. Its specific antigen is unknown. No base quality information exists; no much larger clone differs at one position. Reading from cysteine to phenylalanine, the CDR3 counts 15 amino acids. Left in the record is the CDR3 DNA by itself, 45 bases read in frame from the first base. Here V drops 1 base and J drops 4 bases, and the junction holds 5 bases not matched to any gene. CDR1 SGHAT and CDR2 FQNNGV were looked up in the germline V gene. The library relied on the immunoSEQ multiplex PCR assay. The authors processed their data as follows. A statistical classification framework was built to diagnose cytomegalovirus status from the catalog of TCR beta chain sequences. TCRdb retrieved this table from immuneACCESS and kept in-frame rearrangements only. Not all clones are present; in checked studies, unresolved V genes account for under half, and no reason is known for the remainder. The V and J calls and clone size were taken over from that table, and D and trimming were inferred from the DNA. This sample has 250,000 to 400,000 clones in its table, and roughly 90% of those were observed once. Clones ranked in the top ten supply over 1% of the sample.

The chain uses TRBV11-2 and TRBJ2-3, and TRBD2 aligns with 7 junction nucleotides. This receptor was identified in a woman under 40 in good health and CMV-seropositive. Sequencing was carried out using PBMCs. In nucleotides, the sequence is TGTGCCAGCAGCTTAGGGCGGGAGTTCGCAGATACGCAGTATTTT. It encodes CASSLGREFADTQYF.